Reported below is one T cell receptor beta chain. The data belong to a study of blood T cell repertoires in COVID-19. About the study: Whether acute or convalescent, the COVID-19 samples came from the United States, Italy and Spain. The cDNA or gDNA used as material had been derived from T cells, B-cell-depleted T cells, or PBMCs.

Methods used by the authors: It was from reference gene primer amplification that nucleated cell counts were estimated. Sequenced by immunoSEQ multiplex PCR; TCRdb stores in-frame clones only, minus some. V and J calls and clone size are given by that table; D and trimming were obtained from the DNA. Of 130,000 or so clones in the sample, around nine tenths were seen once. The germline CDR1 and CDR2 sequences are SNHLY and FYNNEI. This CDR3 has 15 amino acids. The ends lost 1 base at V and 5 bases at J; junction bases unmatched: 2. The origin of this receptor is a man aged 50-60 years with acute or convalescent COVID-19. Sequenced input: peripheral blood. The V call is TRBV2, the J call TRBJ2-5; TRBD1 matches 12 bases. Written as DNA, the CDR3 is TGTGCCAGCAGTGAAGGGGGACAGGGGGCTGAGACCCAGTACTTC. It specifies CASSEGGQGAETQYF.